The present T cell receptor (beta chain) was sequenced within a study of blood T cell repertoires in COVID-19. At the level of the study: T cells, B-cell-depleted T cells, or PBMCs supplied cDNA or gDNA.

The protocol was immunoSEQ multiplex PCR, while the TCRdb copy is restricted to in-frame clones and leaves out a portion. There are about 82,000 clones in the sample; roughly 80% occur only once, and around 12% lies in the top ten. The CDR3 length is 14 residues. Germline V gene data show CDR1 as MNHEY and CDR2 as SMNVEV (reference sequence). Trimming took off 3 bases at V and 5 bases at J, with 14 bases between the two ends. This TCR came from a woman in her forties with active or convalescent COVID-19. Sequencing was carried out using peripheral blood. V is TRBV27 and J is TRBJ2-7, with D possibly TRBD2 on 7 matching bases. For the CDR3, the DNA is TGTGCCAGCAGTTTTACCCGGGGGGCCCACGAGCAGTACTTC. This encodes CASSFTRGAHEQYF.